Listed here is a single T cell receptor (beta chain). What this receptor recognizes is not known. No base quality information exists; no much larger clone differs at one position. The sample is drawn from a study of blood T cell repertoires in COVID-19 (dated by TCRdb to about 2020). About the study as a whole: Samples from collaborators originated in the United States, Italy and Spain and spanned both the acute and convalescent phases of COVID-19. The dataset comprised deeply sampled blood TCRbeta repertoires from subjects exposed to, actively infected with, or recovered from COVID-19. The prospective study material was composed of cDNA or gDNA derived from T cells, B-cell-depleted T cells, or PBMCs. The repertoires were made available in a free public database intended to serve as a resource for research on the immune response to SARS-CoV-2. Where available, HLA class I and class II types were obtained from metadata supplied by the sample provider rather than from assay-based typing. The samples were drawn from the first 160 participants of the ongoing ImmuneRACE study and from 950 to 1,500 subjects provided by 6 global collaborators. A de-identified subject ID, COVID-19 status, age in years and sex were almost always included in the sample metadata.

Collaborating institutions collected whole blood in K2EDTA tubes following their own protocols. For TCRbeta analysis, collaborators shipped samples in one of three forms: frozen whole blood, isolated PBMCs, or DNA extracted from either of those sample types. V trim: 3 bases; J trim: 9 bases; unmatched bases: 4. The CDR3 runs 13 amino acids, cysteine and phenylalanine included. The kept DNA is CDR3 alone, 39 bases in frame from the first base. CDR1 and CDR2 (KGHDR, SFDVKD) derive from the germline V gene. Summary of the overall study and its limitations: Clinical and demographic metadata were provided uncurated, with the amount varying by source and participant.

The immunoSEQ Assay, a bias-controlled multiplex PCR, was used to amplify TCRbeta CDR3 regions from genomic DNA. As for the authors' bioinformatics: The number of nucleated cells in each sample was estimated from the amplification of reference gene primers within the assay. Sequence reads were collapsed and filtered to measure the absolute abundance of every unique TCRbeta CDR3 rearrangement. For each sample, productive Simpson clonality was calculated as the square root of Simpson's diversity index across productive rearrangements. TCRdb holds this immuneACCESS table with in-frame rearrangements only. Some clones are missing; in checked studies, unresolved V genes explain under half, and the rest has no known cause. Clone size and the V and J calls come from that table; the DNA yielded D and trimming. The table for this sample lists around 95,000 clones; 70% to 90% of them were counted only once. Of the sample, 9.5% to 15% is held by the ten largest clones.

This sequence uses TRBV24-1 and TRBJ2-1, with 7 junctional bases fitting TRBD1. The sample consisted of peripheral blood. The sequence came from a human donor in a cohort sampled during active COVID-19. The CDR3 corresponds to CATSDTGESEQFF. The DNA sequence is as follows: TGTGCCACCAGTGATACAGGGGAAAGTGAGCAGTTCTTC.